This TCR beta chain originates from a study of response to subunit inactivated influenza vaccine. V lost 1 base and J lost 6, with 14 bases in between. Germline V gene sequence: CDR1 SGHTA, CDR2 FQGNSA. CDR3 size: 15 residues. TCRdb re-called the RT-PCR reads through MiXCR, storing one row per CDR3 protein. The data show about 520,000 distinct CDR3 sequences, around 25% seen once. This clonotype was seen only a few times. Material: CD4+ T cells sorted from PBMCs, obtained around 5 days after vaccination. The TCR comes from a man aged 50 to 60 who received an inactivated influenza vaccine. This chain links TRBV7-2 with TRBJ2-3, with D maybe TRBD1 (5 bases). The CDR3 loop is CASSLGGGPRDTQYF. The CDR3 bases are TGTGCCAGCAGCTTAGGGGGCGGCCCGCGGGATACGCAGTATTTT.